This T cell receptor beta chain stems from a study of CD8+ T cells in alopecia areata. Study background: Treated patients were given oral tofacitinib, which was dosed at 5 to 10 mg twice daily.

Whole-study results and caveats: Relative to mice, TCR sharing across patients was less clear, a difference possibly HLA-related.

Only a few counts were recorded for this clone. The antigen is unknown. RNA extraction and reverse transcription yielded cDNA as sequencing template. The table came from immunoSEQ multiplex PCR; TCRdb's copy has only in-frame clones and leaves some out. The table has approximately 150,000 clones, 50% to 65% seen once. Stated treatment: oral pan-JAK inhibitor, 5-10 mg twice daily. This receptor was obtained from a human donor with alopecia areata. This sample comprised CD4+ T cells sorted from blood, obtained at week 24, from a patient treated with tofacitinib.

In nucleotides, the CDR3 is TGTGCCAGCGGGGACAGGGGGCAAGGAAAGTTCTTC. Translated, it gives CASGDRGQGKFF. V is TRBV5-6 and J is TRBJ2-1; the match to TRBD1 covers 12 bases. The V segment lost 7 bases and the J segment 14 bases; nucleotides outside the gene matches: 7. This CDR3 is 12 amino acids long. Germline V CDR1 and CDR2: SGHDT, YYEEEE.